A single sample gave rise to the 19 T cell receptor beta chains below, sequenced in a study of shared clonotypes between healthy human individuals (dated by TCRdb to 2018 to 2021). CD8 naive samples were CD45RO-negative cells positively selected for CCR7, giving a CD45RA+CCR7+ population that excluded TemRA cells. The method was the immunoSEQ multiplex PCR assay. The table was pulled from immuneACCESS by TCRdb, which kept in-frame rearrangements only. Such tables lose some clones; where checked, under half of the loss comes from unresolved V genes, and the rest has no known cause. This sample comprises hundreds of thousands of clones, approximately 96% of them detected only once. The ten largest account for 0.095% to 0.13% of the sample. Material: naive CD8+ T cells sorted from blood. The sample's cell subset or site label is to be understood as: CD45RA+CCR7+. The source of these receptors is a woman aged 30 to 39 in good health.

V gene TRBV6-1 combines with J gene TRBJ1-3; 8 positions agree with TRBD1. Germline V gene sequence: CDR1 MNHNS, CDR2 SASEGT. V was clipped by 4 bases and J by 4 bases; unmatched bases: 6. The CDR3 totals 15 residues. CDR3 sequence: CASSVGAGGGNTIYF. CDR3 sequence (DNA): TGTGCCAGCAGTGTTGGGGCAGGGGGCGGAAACACCATATATTTT.

The chain is built from TRBV9 and TRBJ2-6, with D perhaps TRBD1 (6 bases). Germline loops: CDR1 SGDLS, CDR2 YYNGEE. The CDR3 extends over 16 amino acids. Trimming removed 2 bases from V and 0 bases from J, with 9 bases in between. This chain's CDR3 is CASSVGQNSGANVLTF. The CDR3 DNA sequence: TGTGCCAGCAGCGTCGGACAGAACTCTGGGGCCAACGTCCTGACTTTC.

The table lists this clone with a count of one. In DNA form, the CDR3 reads TGTGCCAGCACCCTACTAGGAGGCAGTATGAACACTGAAGCTTTCTTT. This gives the protein CASTLLGGSMNTEAFF. The rearrangement links TRBV2 to TRBJ1-1; D ambiguous. This CDR3 has 16 residues. V was shortened by 7 bases and J by 0 bases, with 18 bases between the two germline ends. Germline loops: CDR1 SNHLY, CDR2 FYNNEI.

V and J are TRBV7-9 and TRBJ2-5; possibly TRBD1 for D (5 bases). V shed 1 base and J shed 3 bases, with 6 bases lying between them. This CDR3 is 13 amino acids long. The germline gives CDR1 SEHNR, CDR2 FQNEAQ (reference sequence). The CDR3 sequence: CASSLEGKETQYF. The CDR3 nucleotides read TGTGCCAGCAGCTTAGAGGGGAAAGAGACCCAGTACTTC.

This CDR3 reads CASSLSVRDSYEQYF. CDR3 bases: TGTGCCAGCAGCTTATCTGTCCGGGACTCCTACGAGCAGTACTTC. The V call is TRBV7-9, the J call TRBJ2-7, with D perhaps matching TRBD2 (5 bases). CDR1 is SEHNR and CDR2 is FQNEAQ in the germline V gene (reference sequence). V shed 2 bases and J shed 0 bases, with 11 bases lying between them. This CDR3 comprises 15 residues.

About this clone: Sequence at one end of the junction differs from germline and may be a read error. The genes are TRBV27 and TRBJ2-3; no clear D gene. The CDR3 is made up of 17 amino acids. Germline V gives CDR1 MNHEY, CDR2 SMNVEV (reference sequence). CDR3 nucleotide sequence: TGTGCCAGCAGTTTTACAATGGGTCAGTGGAGCACACATACGCAGTATTTT. Translating gives CASSFTMGQWSTHTQYF.

The chain combines TRBV5-6 with TRBJ2-1; 7 bases are a match to TRBD1. Germline CDR1 is SGHDT and CDR2 is YYEEEE. V was clipped by 4 bases and J by 2 bases; unmatched bases: 3. This CDR3 spans 14 amino acids. The CDR3 is CASSLGTAYNEQFF. The CDR3 DNA is TGTGCCAGCAGCCTTGGGACAGCCTACAATGAGCAGTTCTTC.

The chain uses TRBV29-1 and TRBJ2-5; 8 nucleotides line up with TRBD1. The J call is uncertain, as TRBJ2-7 better fits the DNA end. The CDR3 consists of 15 residues. In germline, CDR1 is SQVTM, CDR2 ANQGSEA. The CDR3 is CSVEGYGTGAYEQYF. The DNA of the CDR3 is TGCAGCGTTGAGGGGTACGGGACAGGCGCCTACGAGCAGTACTTC.

The V and J genes are TRBV5-4 and TRBJ2-7; D may match TRBD1 or TRBD2 (5 bases each). The CDR3 loop spans 14 amino acids. Per germline, CDR1 SGHNT and CDR2 YYREEE (reference sequence). V was cut by 4 bases and J by 3 bases, with 14 bases left in between. The chain's CDR3 is CASSLPGTGYEQYF. The DNA for the CDR3 is TGTGCCAGCAGCCTCCCCGGGACGGGCTACGAGCAGTACTTC.

The V gene is TRBV28, the J gene TRBJ2-3; no firm D call. Germline CDR1 MDHEN, CDR2 SYDVKM. Trimming took off 6 bases at V and 2 bases at J, with 6 bases between the two ends. This CDR3 contains 12 residues. The CDR3 protein is CASRPDTDTQYF. The CDR3 coding sequence is TGTGCCAGCAGACCTGACACAGATACGCAGTATTTT. Full variable domain (rest looked up from reference TRBV28 and TRBJ2-3): DVKVTQSSRYLVKRTGEKVFLECVQDMDHENMFWYRQDPGLGLRLIYFSYDVKMKEKGDIPEGYSVSREKKERFSLILESASTNQTSMYLCASRPDTDTQYFGPGTRLTVL.

This chain uses TRBV15 with TRBJ2-7; 11 positions agree with TRBD1. This CDR3 region has 17 residues. V gave up 0 bases and J gave up 3 bases; unmatched junction bases: 7. Germline loops: CDR1 LNHNV, CDR2 YYDKDF (reference sequence). The CDR3: CATSRERTGGPLYEQYF. In DNA form, the CDR3 reads TGTGCCACCAGCAGAGAGCGGACAGGGGGCCCCCTCTACGAGCAGTACTTC.

V and J are TRBV27 and TRBJ2-7; TRBD1 or TRBD2 may be the D gene (5 bases each). V shed 5 bases and J shed 3 bases, with 17 bases lying between them. Germline V gene data show CDR1 as MNHEY and CDR2 as SMNVEV (reference sequence). This CDR3 comprises 15 residues. The CDR3 nucleotides read TGTGCCAGCAGTGTCCGGGACGGCTCTATCTACGAGCAGTACTTC. Amino acids: CASSVRDGSIYEQYF.

The chain combines TRBV20-1 with TRBJ2-1; D not resolved. Germline CDR1 and CDR2: DFQATT and SNEGSKA (reference sequence). V lost 6 bases and J lost 6, with 9 bases in between. This CDR3 contains 11 residues. The CDR3 DNA is TGCAGTGCCCCGGACGTCAATGAGCAGTTCTTC. This gives the protein CSAPDVNEQFF.

The V call is TRBV28, the J call TRBJ2-7; D ambiguous. The CDR3 spans 10 residues. The germline gives CDR1 MDHEN, CDR2 SYDVKM. CDR3 in amino acids: CVSSGHEQYF. CDR3 nucleotide sequence: TGTGTATCGAGTGGACACGAGCAGTACTTC.

This clone was seen a single time. The chain has TRBV9 and TRBJ2-1; TRBD2 agrees at 9 bases. Germline lookup yields CDR1 SGDLS and CDR2 YYNGEE. The CDR3 consists of 20 residues. J gave up 0 bases and V 0 bases, and 13 bases lay outside the gene matches. The CDR3 coding sequence is TGTGCCAGCAGCGTAGAGTGGGGACTAGCTCGGGAGAGCTCCTACAATGAGCAGTTCTTC. Translation: CASSVEWGLARESSYNEQFF. Looking up the rest from reference TRBV9 and TRBJ2-1 gives the full variable domain: DSGVTQTPKHLITATGQRVTLRCSPRSGDLSVYWYQQSLDQGLQFLIQYYNGEERAKGNILERFSAQQFPDLHSELNLSSLELGDSALYFCASSVEWGLARESSYNEQFFGPGTRLTVL.

The chain uses TRBV6-5 and TRBJ2-1; D is undetermined. Germline loops: CDR1 MNHEY, CDR2 SVGAGI. V was cut by 5 bases and J by 7 bases, with 9 bases left in between. This CDR3 has 12 amino acids. CDR3 residues: CASSNLANEQFF. The DNA for the CDR3 is TGTGCCAGCAGTAACTTGGCGAATGAGCAGTTCTTC.

The chain couples TRBV7-9 to TRBJ2-5, with 8 bases that match TRBD1. The CDR3 runs to 15 residues. With V trimmed by 2 bases and J by 4 bases, 6 bases remained unmatched. The germline V gene has CDR1 SEHNR and CDR2 FQNEAQ (reference sequence). The DNA of the CDR3 is TGTGCCAGCAGCTTAAGCCGCGACAGGGGAGAGACCCAGTACTTC. Its translation: CASSLSRDRGETQYF.

The V call is TRBV28, the J call TRBJ2-2; D is possibly TRBD1 (5 bases). CDR3 size: 15 residues. V dropped 3 bases and J dropped 0 bases, with 8 bases sitting between them. The germline CDR1 and CDR2 sequences are MDHEN and SYDVKM. CDR3 DNA sequence: TGTGCCAGCAGTTTTGACAGCGCGAACACCGGGGAGCTGTTTTTT. It encodes CASSFDSANTGELFF.

The chain employs TRBV7-2 and TRBJ2-7; D is ambiguous. Germline V gene lookup returns CDR1 SGHTA and CDR2 FQGNSA. The ends were cut back, 3 bases at V and 7 bases at J, with 13 bases in the middle. This CDR3 contains 13 residues. The CDR3 sequence: CASSFPGGPEQYF. DNA for the CDR3: TGTGCCAGCAGCTTCCCGGGCGGCCCGGAGCAGTACTTC.